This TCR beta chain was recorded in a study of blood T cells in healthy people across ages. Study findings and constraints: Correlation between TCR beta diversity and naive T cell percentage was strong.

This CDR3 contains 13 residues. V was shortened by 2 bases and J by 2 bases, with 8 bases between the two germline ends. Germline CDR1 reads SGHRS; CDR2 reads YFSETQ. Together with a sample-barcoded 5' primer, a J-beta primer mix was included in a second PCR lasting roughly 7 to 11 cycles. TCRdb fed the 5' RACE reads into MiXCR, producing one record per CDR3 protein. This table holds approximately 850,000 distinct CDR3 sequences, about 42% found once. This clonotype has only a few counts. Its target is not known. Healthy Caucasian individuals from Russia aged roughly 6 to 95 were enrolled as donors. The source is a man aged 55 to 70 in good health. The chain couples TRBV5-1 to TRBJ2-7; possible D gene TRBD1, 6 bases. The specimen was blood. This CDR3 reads CASSFDRTYEQYF. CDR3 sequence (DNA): TGCGCCAGCAGCTTTGACAGGACCTACGAGCAGTACTTC.